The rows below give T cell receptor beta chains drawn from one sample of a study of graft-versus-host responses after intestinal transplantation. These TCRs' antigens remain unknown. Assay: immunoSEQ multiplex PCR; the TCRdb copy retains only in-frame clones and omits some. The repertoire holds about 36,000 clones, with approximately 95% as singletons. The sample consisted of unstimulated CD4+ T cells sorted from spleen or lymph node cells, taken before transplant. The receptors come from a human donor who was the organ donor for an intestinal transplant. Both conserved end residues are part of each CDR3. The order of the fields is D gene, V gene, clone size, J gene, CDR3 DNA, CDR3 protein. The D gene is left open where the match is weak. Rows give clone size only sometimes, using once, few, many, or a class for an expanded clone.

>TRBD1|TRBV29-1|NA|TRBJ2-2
TGCAGCTGTACAGGGGTAGGCACCGGGGAGCTGTTTTTT
CSCTGVGTGELFF
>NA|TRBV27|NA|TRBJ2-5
TGTGCCAGCCGGGGGGCTGGCCAAGAGACCCAGTACTTC
CASRGAGQETQYF
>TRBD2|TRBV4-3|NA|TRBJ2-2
TGCGCCAGCAGCCAAGTTGGGGGGGCGAACACCGGGGAGCTGTTTTTT
CASSQVGGANTGELFF
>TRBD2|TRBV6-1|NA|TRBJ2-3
TGTGCCAGCAGTGAATTGGGCGGGGGACTCCCATCTACGCAGTATTTT
CASSELGGGLPSTQYF
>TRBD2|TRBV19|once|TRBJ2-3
TGTGCCAGTAGGCTAGCGGGGGGGCCGCGAAGCACAGATACGCAGTATTTT
CASRLAGGPRSTDTQYF
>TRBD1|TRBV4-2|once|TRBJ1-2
TGTGCCAGCAGCCCCCTGGGACAGGGAACCTATGGCTACACCTTC
CASSPLGQGTYGYTF
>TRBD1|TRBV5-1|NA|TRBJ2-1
TGCGCCAGCAGCCCAGGGACAGGGGGCCACAATGAGCAGTTCTTC
CASSPGTGGHNEQFF
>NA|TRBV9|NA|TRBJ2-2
TGTGCCAGCAGCCTCAACGGTGGGACCGGGGAGCTGTTTTTT
CASSLNGGTGELFF
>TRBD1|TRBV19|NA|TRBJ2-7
TGTGCCAGTAGTAGGACAGGGGCCTACGAGCAGTACTTC
CASSRTGAYEQYF
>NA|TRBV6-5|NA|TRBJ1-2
TGTGCCAGCAGAAGCCGTACAGGAGTAAACTATGGCTACACCTTC
CASRSRTGVNYGYTF
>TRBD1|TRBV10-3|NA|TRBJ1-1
TGTGCCATCAGGGGGGCGCAGGGGGTAGGAGCTTTCTTT
CAIRGAQGVGAFF
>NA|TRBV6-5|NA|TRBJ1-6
TGTGCCAGCAGTTGGTCCGGGGTTGTAAATTCACCCCTCCACTTT
CASSWSGVVNSPLHF
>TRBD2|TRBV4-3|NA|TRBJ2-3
TGCGCCAGCAGCCAAGAACTTGGACTAGCGGGGGGTACTAGCACAGATACGCAGTATTTT
CASSQELGLAGGTSTDTQYF
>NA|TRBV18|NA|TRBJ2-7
TGTGCCAGCTCACCGGAGGGGGGACCCTACGAGCAGTACTTC
CASSPEGGPYEQYF
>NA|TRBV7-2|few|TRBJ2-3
TGTGCCAGCAGCTTGAAGGGGCGCACAGATACGCAGTATTTT
CASSLKGRTDTQYF
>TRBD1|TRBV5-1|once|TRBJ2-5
TGCGCCAGCAGCCGGACAGGGGCCCAAGAGACCCAGTACTTC
CASSRTGAQETQYF
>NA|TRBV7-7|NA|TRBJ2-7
TGTGCCAGCAGCTACGAGCAGTACTTC
CASSYEQYF
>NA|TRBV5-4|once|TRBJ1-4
TGTGCCAGCAGCTTGGTGGGTAATGAAAAACTGTTTTTT
CASSLVGNEKLFF
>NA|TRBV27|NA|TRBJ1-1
TGTGCCAGCAGTGGTGCAGGGTCAGGCCCCTGGAACACTGAAGCTTTCTTT
CASSGAGSGPWNTEAFF
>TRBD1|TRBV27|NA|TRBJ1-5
TGTGCCAGCAGTTTTGGGACAGGGTTTCAGCCCCAGCATTTT
CASSFGTGFQPQHF
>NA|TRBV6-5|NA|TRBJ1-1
TGTGCCAGCTCCGGGAGGTGGAGGGAGAACACTGAAGCTTTCTTT
CASSGRWRENTEAFF
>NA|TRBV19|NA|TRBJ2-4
TGTGCCAGTAGTCTAGAAATGGGCCGTAGGGCCAAAAACATTCAGTACTTC
CASSLEMGRRAKNIQYF
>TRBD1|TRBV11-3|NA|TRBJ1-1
TGTGCCAGCAGCTTACAGGGGGCGGGAACTGAAGCTTTCTTT
CASSLQGAGTEAFF
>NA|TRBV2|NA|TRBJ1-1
TGTGCCAGCAGTGAACTTGGACGGAACACTGAAGCTTTCTTT
CASSELGRNTEAFF
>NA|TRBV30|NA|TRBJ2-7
TGTGCCTGGGGGACGGGGAGATTGGACGAGCAGTACTTC
CAWGTGRLDEQYF
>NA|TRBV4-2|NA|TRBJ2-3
TGTGCCAGCAGCCCTGCGAGGGCGGTCCTGGGCTTAGATACGCAGTATTTT
CASSPARAVLGLDTQYF
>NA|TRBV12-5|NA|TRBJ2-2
TGTGCTAGTGGTTTGGTCCCCAAGGGGGGGGCGTCGGACACCGGGGAGCTGTTTTTT
CASGLVPKGGASDTGELFF
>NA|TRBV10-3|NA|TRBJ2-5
TGTGCCATCAGTGATCCTAGCAGAGGGGAGACCCAGTACTTC
CAISDPSRGETQYF
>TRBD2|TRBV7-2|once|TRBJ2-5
TGTGCCAGCAGCTTAGGAGGACTAGCGGGGGGAGGGGAGACCCAGTACTTC
CASSLGGLAGGGETQYF
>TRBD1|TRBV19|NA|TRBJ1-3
TGTGCCAGTAGTCAACAGGGGAGCTCTGGAAACACCATATATTTT
CASSQQGSSGNTIYF
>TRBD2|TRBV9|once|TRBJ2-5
TGTGCCAGCAGCGTAGAGGGACTAGCGGGAGAGACCCAGTACTTC
CASSVEGLAGETQYF
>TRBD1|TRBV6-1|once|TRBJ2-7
TGTGCCAGCAGGAATAACGACAGGGGCGAGCAGTACTTC
CASRNNDRGEQYF
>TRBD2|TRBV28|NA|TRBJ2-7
TGTGCCAGCAATCCCGGGACTAGCGGATACGAGCAGTACTTC
CASNPGTSGYEQYF
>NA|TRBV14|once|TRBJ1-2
TGTGCCAGCAGCCAAGTTGGCGGGGGCGGCTATGGCTACACCTTC
CASSQVGGGGYGYTF
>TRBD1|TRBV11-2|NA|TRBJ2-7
TGTGCCACCACCGGGACAGGGAAATCCTACGAGCAGTACTTC
CATTGTGKSYEQYF
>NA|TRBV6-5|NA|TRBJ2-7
TGTGCCAGCAGAACGGGGCGGGGCGACTTTGACGAGCAGTACTTC
CASRTGRGDFDEQYF
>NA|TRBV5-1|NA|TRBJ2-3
TGCGCCAGCAGCTTGGCCAAGCCTAGGGGGGCAGATACGCAGTATTTT
CASSLAKPRGADTQYF
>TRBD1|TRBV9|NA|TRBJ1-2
TGTGCCAGCAGCGCAAACCGGGACAGGTATTATAACTATGGCTACACCTTC
CASSANRDRYYNYGYTF
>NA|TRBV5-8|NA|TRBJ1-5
TGTGCCAGCAGCTTGGAAGAGGGCCAGCCCCAGCATTTT
CASSLEEGQPQHF
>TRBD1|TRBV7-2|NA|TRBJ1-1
TGTGCCAGCAGCCTTGCAGGGGGCGTTGAAACTTTCTTT
CASSLAGGVETFF
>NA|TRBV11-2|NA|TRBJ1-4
TGTGCCAGCAGCTTAGCTCCAGTCTACGGGGCTGGTGAAAAACTGTTTTTT
CASSLAPVYGAGEKLFF
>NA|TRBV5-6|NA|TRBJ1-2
TGTGCCAGCAGCTCGGACGGTGGCTACACCTTC
CASSSDGGYTF
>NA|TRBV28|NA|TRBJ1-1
TGTGCCAGCAGTTTTTTGACAGTGAACACTGAAGCTTTCTTT
CASSFLTVNTEAFF
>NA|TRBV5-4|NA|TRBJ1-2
TGTGCCAGCAGCCCCGCGGGGTATCACAACTATGGCTACACCTTC
CASSPAGYHNYGYTF
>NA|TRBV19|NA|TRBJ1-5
TGTGCCAGTAGACAAGGTGGAGGCAATCAGCCCCAGCATTTT
CASRQGGGNQPQHF
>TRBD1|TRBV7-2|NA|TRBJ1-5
TGTGCCAGCAGCTTAGACAGGGGGAATGGCAATCAGCCCCAGCATTTT
CASSLDRGNGNQPQHF
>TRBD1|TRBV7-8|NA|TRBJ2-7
TGTGCCAGCAGCTTATCCGGGACAGGGGGTTCCTACGAGCAGTACTTC
CASSLSGTGGSYEQYF
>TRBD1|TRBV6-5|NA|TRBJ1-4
TGTGCCAGCAGTTACAGGGGGCGCGAAAAACTGTTTTTT
CASSYRGREKLFF
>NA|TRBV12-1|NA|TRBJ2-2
TGTGCCAGCAGCTCCTACCGAGAGTGGCGGGGGTCCCTAATCACCGGGGAGCTGTTTTTT
CASSSYREWRGSLITGELFF
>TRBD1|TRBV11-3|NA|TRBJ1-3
TGTGCCAGCAGCTTAGTCGCCGGGACAGGGGTTAGCACCATATATTTT
CASSLVAGTGVSTIYF
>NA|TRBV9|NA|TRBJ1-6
TGTGCCAGCAGCGGGACATATAATTCACCCCTCCACTTT
CASSGTYNSPLHF
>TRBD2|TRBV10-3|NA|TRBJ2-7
TGTGCCACCGAGATGGGACTAGCGGGGGGCGGGGAGCAGTACTTC
CATEMGLAGGGEQYF
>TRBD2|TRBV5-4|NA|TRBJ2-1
TGTGCCAGCAGCTACGGAGGGAGCGGGGGGCCTTACAATGAGCAGTTCTTC
CASSYGGSGGPYNEQFF
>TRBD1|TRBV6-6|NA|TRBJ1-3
TGTGCCAGAGTATTATCCAGGGGGCCCTCTGGAAACACCATATATTTT
CARVLSRGPSGNTIYF